The 5 T cell receptor beta chains listed next were all sequenced from one sample in a study of blood T cell repertoires in COVID-19. Clones were read by immunoSEQ multiplex PCR, and TCRdb kept only the in-frame ones, dropping some. The sample holds fewer than 120,000 clones, 88% seen once. Sequenced input: peripheral blood. These receptors all stem from a woman aged 50 to 60 with acute or convalescent COVID-19.

This chain joins TRBV9 and TRBJ2-2; 9 bases are shared with TRBD2. CDR1 and CDR2 from the germline V gene are SGDLS and YYNGEE. Germline trimming cut 3 bases from V and 3 bases from J; bases unmatched to any gene: 9. The CDR3 runs to 17 residues. The CDR3 reads CASSALGLARHTGELFF. Written as DNA, the CDR3 is TGTGCCAGCAGCGCCCTCGGACTAGCGAGACACACCGGGGAGCTGTTTTTT.

V and J are TRBV10-3 and TRBJ2-7, with TRBD1 identical over 8 bases. V lost 3 bases, J lost 5 bases, and 3 bases stayed unmatched. Per the germline V gene, CDR1 is ENHRY and CDR2 is SYGVKD. This CDR3 is built from 13 residues. CDR3 sequence (DNA): TGTGCCATCAGTGACAGGGGGCGGCACGAGCAGTACTTC. Protein sequence: CAISDRGRHEQYF.

The V call is TRBV11-3, the J call TRBJ2-2, with 10 bases identical to TRBD2. Germline-derived CDR1 and CDR2 are SGHNT and YENEEA. V lost 5 bases to trimming and J lost 4 bases; unmatched junction nucleotides: 4. This CDR3 is built from 15 residues. The CDR3 DNA follows: TGTGCCAGCAGCCAAACTAGCGGGGCCACCGGGGAGCTGTTTTTT. Translating it yields CASSQTSGATGELFF.

CDR3 loop: CASRGGHTADTQYF. DNA for the CDR3: TGTGCCAGCAGGGGAGGCCACACAGCAGATACGCAGTATTTT. V usage is TRBV28 and J usage is TRBJ2-3; maybe TRBD2 (6 bases). CDR3 length equals 14 residues. Trimming removed 6 bases from V and 4 bases from J, with 14 bases in between. Germline assignment: CDR1 MDHEN and CDR2 SYDVKM. Drawing the rest from reference TRBV28 and TRBJ2-3, the complete variable domain is DVKVTQSSRYLVKRTGEKVFLECVQDMDHENMFWYRQDPGLGLRLIYFSYDVKMKEKGDIPEGYSVSREKKERFSLILESASTNQTSMYLCASRGGHTADTQYFGPGTRLTVL.

This chain connects TRBV6-2 or TRBV6-3 to TRBJ1-1, with D possibly TRBD1 on 5 matching bases. The V and J ends lost 6 bases and 2 bases respectively, with 10 bases between them. The CDR3 has 13 residues. Germline CDR1 and CDR2: MNHEY and SVGEGT. The DNA for the CDR3 is TGTGCCAGCAGCCCCCAGGGTAACACTGAAGCTTTCTTT. It encodes CASSPQGNTEAFF.